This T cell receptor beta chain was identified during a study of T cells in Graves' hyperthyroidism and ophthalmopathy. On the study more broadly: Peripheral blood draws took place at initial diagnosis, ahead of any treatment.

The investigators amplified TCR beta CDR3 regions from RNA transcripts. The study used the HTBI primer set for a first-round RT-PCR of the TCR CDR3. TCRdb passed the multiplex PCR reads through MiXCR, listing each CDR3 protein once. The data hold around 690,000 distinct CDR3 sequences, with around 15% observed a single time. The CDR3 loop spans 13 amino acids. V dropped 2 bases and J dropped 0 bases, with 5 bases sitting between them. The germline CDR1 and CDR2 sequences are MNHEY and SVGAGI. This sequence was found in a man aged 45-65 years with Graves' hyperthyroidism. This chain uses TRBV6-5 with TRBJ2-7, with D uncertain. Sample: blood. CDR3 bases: TGTGCCAGCAGTTACCCTAACTCCTACGAGCAGTACTTC. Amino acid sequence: CASSYPNSYEQYF.